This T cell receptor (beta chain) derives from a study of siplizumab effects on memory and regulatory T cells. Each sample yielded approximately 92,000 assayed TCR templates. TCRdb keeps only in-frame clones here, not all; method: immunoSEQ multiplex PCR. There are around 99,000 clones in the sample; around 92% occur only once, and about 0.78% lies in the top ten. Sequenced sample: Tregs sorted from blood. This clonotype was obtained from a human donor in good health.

CDR3 nucleotide sequence: TGTGCCAGCGGAAAGACAGGGAACTATGGCTACACCTTC. Its protein is CASGKTGNYGYTF. The genes are TRBV19 and TRBJ1-2; 7 bases are a match to TRBD1. The length of the CDR3 is 13 residues. The germline CDR1 and CDR2 sequences are LNHDA and SQIVND (reference sequence). The V and J ends lost 9 bases and 2 bases, in that order; junction bases with no gene match: 6.